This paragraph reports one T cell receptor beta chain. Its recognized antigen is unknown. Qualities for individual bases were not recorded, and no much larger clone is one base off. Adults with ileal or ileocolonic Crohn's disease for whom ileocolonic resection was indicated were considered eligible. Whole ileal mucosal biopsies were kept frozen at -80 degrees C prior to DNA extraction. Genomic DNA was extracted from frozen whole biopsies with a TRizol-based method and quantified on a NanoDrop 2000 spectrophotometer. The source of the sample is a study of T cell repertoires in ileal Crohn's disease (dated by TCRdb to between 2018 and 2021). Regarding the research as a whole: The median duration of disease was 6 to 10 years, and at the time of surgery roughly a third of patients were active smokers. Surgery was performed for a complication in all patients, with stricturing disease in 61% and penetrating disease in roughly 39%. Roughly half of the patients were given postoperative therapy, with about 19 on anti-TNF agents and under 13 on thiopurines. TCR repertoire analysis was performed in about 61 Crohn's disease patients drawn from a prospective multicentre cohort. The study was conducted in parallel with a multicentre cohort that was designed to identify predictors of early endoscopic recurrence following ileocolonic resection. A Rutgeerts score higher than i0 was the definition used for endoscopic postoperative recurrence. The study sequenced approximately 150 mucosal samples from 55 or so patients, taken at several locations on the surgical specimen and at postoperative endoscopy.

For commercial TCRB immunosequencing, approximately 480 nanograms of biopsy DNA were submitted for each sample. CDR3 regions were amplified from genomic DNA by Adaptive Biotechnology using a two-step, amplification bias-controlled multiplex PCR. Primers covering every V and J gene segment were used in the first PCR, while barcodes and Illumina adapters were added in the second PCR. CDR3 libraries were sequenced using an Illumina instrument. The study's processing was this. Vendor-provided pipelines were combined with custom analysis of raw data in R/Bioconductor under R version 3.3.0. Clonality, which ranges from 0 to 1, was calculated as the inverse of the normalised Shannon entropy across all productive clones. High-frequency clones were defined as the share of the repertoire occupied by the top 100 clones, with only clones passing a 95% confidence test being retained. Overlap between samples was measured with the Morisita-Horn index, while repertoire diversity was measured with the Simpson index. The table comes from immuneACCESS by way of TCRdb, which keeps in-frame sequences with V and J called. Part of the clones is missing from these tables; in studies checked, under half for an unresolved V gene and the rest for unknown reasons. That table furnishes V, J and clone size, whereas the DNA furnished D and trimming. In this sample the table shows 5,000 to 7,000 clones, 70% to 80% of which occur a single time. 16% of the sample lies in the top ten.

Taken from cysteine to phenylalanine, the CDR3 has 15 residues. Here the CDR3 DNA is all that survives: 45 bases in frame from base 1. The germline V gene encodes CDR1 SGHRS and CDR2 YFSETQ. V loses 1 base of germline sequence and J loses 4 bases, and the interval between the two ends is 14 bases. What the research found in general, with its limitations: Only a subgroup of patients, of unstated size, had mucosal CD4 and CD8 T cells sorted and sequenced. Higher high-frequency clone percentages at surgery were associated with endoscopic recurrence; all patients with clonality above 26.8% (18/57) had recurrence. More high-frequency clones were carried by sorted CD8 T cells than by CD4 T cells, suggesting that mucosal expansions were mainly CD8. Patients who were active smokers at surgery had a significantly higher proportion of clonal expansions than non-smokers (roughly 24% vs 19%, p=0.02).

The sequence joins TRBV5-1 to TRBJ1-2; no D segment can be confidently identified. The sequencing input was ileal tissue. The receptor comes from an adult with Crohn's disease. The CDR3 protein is CASSLFAGAFYGYTF. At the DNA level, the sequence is TGCGCCAGCAGCTTGTTTGCAGGCGCCTTCTATGGCTACACCTTC.